Below are 5 T cell receptor beta chains sequenced from a single sample in a study of blood T cell repertoires in COVID-19. Repertoires were generated with immunoSEQ multiplex PCR, while TCRdb's copy carries only in-frame clones and drops some. This sample has 300,000 to 400,000 clones, with about 93% found just once. Material: peripheral blood. The source is a woman younger than 30 who had recovered from COVID-19.

The CDR3 reads CASSRGRQTSNQPQHF. The CDR3 nucleotides read TGTGCCAGTAGTAGGGGGCGACAGACTAGCAATCAGCCCCAGCATTTT. The rearrangement links TRBV19 to TRBJ1-5; D perhaps matches TRBD1 (6 bases). This CDR3 has 16 residues. V was clipped by 4 bases and J by 0 bases, with 13 bases between them. Germline values: CDR1 LNHDA, CDR2 SQIVND (reference sequence).

The V and J genes are TRBV2 and TRBJ2-3, with 16 bases lining up with TRBD2. The J segment lost 13 bases and the V segment lost 7 bases, leaving 17 bases of the junction unmatched. CDR1 SNHLY and CDR2 FYNNEI come from the germline V gene. This CDR3 region has 17 residues. The CDR3 reads CASTRTAGTSGRELKYF. The CDR3 DNA sequence: TGTGCCAGCACCAGAACGGCCGGGACTAGCGGGAGGGAGTTGAAGTATTTT. The variable domain in full, with the rest retrieved from reference TRBV2 and TRBJ2-3, is EPEVTQTPSHQVTQMGQEVILRCVPISNHLYFYWYRQILGQKVEFLVSFYNNEISEKSEIFDDQFSVERPDGSNFTLKIRSTKLEDSAMYFCASTRTAGTSGRELKYFGPGTRLTVL.

This clone has just one count. The rearrangement links TRBV2 to TRBJ1-5; D ambiguous. Germline values: CDR1 SNHLY, CDR2 FYNNEI. The CDR3 has 16 amino acids. V lost 3 bases and J lost 2, with 14 bases in between. In DNA, the CDR3 is TGTGCCAGCAGTGATCGGGGAAGTCGGGGCAATCAGCCCCAGCATTTT. The encoded protein is CASSDRGSRGNQPQHF.

This clone appeared a few times. The chain joins TRBV18 to TRBJ1-1, with no clear D. Germline V CDR1 and CDR2: KGHSH, LQKENI. CDR3 length: 15 residues. Trimming pared 3 bases from V and 5 bases from J, leaving 16 bases between. The CDR3 DNA reads as TGTGCCAGCTCACCGGCTCGGACGGAGGTTACTGAAGCTTTCTTT. Translation gives CASSPARTEVTEAFF.

The genes are TRBV7-2 and TRBJ2-5; D is perhaps TRBD2 (6 bases). Trimming pared 4 bases from V and 1 base from J, leaving 13 bases between. Germline CDR1 and CDR2: SGHTA and FQGNSA. CDR3 size: 15 residues. The CDR3 coding sequence is TGTGCCAGCAGCTCGCAGCTAGCGCTCCAAGAGACCCAGTACTTC. Amino acids: CASSSQLALQETQYF.